A few counts support the clone carrying this T cell receptor beta chain. The sample belongs to a study of identical twins. CDR1 and CDR2 from the germline V gene are MDHEN and SYDVKM. CDR3 length: 15 amino acids. Trimming cost V 7 bases and J 2 bases, with 16 bases left between them. TCRdb re-analysed the 5' RACE reads in MiXCR, keeping a single row per CDR3 protein. The data show 1.5 million to 2 million distinct CDR3 sequences, with under 35% seen just once and more than 0.25% held by the top ten. The specimen sequenced was cord blood. The V and J genes are TRBV28 and TRBJ2-3; TRBD2 might be the D (6 bases). The TCR was taken from a newborn girl in good health. The CDR3 nucleotides are TGTGCCAGCAAATTCGGGGGAAGAACCACAGATACGCAGTATTTT. It translates to CASKFGGRTTDTQYF.